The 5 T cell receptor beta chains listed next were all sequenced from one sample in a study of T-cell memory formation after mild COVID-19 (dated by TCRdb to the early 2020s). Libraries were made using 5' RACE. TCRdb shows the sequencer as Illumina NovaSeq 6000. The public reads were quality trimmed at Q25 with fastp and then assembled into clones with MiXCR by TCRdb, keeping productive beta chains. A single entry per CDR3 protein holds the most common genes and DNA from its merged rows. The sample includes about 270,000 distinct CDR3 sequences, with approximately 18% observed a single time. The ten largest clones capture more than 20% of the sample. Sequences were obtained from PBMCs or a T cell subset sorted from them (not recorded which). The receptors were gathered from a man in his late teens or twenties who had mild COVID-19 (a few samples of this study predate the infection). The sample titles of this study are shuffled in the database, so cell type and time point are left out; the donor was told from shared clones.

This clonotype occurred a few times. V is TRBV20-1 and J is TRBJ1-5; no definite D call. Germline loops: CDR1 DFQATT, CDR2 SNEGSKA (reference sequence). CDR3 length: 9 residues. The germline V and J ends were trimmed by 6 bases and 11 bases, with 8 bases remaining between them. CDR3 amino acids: CSAQEAQHF. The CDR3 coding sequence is TGCAGTGCCCAGGAGGCCCAGCATTTT.

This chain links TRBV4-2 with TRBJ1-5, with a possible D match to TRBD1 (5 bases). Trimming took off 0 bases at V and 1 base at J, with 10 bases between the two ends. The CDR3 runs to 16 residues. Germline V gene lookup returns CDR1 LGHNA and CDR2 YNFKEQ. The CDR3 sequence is CASSQESGASNQPQHF. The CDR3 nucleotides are TGTGCCAGCAGCCAAGAAAGCGGGGCAAGCAATCAGCCCCAGCATTTT.

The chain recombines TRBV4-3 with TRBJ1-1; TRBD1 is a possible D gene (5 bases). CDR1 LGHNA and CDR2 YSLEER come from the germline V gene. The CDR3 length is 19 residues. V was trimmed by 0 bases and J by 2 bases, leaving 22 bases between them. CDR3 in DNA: TGCGCCAGCAGCCAAGATCTTCGTGCGATCGCAAGGGGTAACACTGAAGCTTTCTTT. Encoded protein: CASSQDLRAIARGNTEAFF.

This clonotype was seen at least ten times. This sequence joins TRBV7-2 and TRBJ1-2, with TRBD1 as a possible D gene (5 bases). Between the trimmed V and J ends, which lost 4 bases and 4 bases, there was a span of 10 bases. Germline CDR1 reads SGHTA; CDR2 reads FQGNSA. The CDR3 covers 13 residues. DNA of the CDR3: TGTGCCAGCAGCTCCGGGGGAGGCTATGGCTACACCTTC. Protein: CASSSGGGYGYTF.

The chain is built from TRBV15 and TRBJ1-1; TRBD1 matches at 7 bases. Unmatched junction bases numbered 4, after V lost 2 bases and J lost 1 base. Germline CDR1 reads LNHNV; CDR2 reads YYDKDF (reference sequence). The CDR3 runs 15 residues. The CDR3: CATSRLGTANTEAFF. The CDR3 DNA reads TGTGCCACCAGCAGACTCGGGACAGCGAACACTGAAGCTTTCTTT.